Following are 10 T cell receptor beta chains from one sample sequenced in a study of early T cells in non-severe SARS-CoV-2 infection. TCRdb re-analysed the 5' RACE reads in MiXCR, keeping a single row per CDR3 protein. This table has around 52,000 distinct CDR3 sequences, approximately 6% appearing once. Sequenced sample: whole blood. The receptor set was obtained from an adult who was a healthcare worker with PCR-confirmed SARS-CoV-2 infection or an uninfected control (not recorded which).

Only a few counts were recorded for this clonotype. The chain employs TRBV20-1 and TRBJ1-2; TRBD1 matches at 7 bases. The CDR3 spans 16 residues. Germline V gene lookup returns CDR1 DFQATT and CDR2 SNEGSKA (reference sequence). V shed 7 bases, J shed 6 bases, and the junction held 20 bases outside the gene matches. The CDR3 reads CSVDIREGAKKHGYTF. The CDR3 DNA reads TGCAGTGTCGACATCCGGGAGGGGGCGAAGAAGCATGGCTACACCTTC.

This clonotype was counted many times. The chain employs TRBV20-1 and TRBJ1-5; 8 bases match TRBD1. CDR1 and CDR2 (germline): DFQATT, SNEGSKA (reference sequence). This CDR3 has 17 amino acids. J lost 0 bases, V lost 5 bases, and 12 bases had no gene match. The CDR3 region has the DNA TGCAGTGCTCTACAGGGGACAGGACCCTATAGCAATCAGCCCCAGCATTTT. Translated, it gives CSALQGTGPYSNQPQHF.

This clonotype was detected once. This CDR3 reads CASSINRGDTQYF. CDR3 sequence (DNA): TGTGCCAGTAGTATTAATCGAGGAGATACGCAGTATTTT. The chain recombines TRBV19 with TRBJ2-3; no reliable D call. From germline, CDR1 is LNHDA and CDR2 SQIVND (reference sequence). V was shortened by 3 bases and J by 5 bases, with 9 bases between the two germline ends. The CDR3 is made up of 13 amino acids. Based on the CDR3 plus reference TRBV19 and TRBJ2-3, the full variable domain is DGGITQSPKYLFRKEGQNVTLSCEQNLNHDAMYWYRQDPGQGLRLIYYSQIVNDFQKGDIAEGYSVSREKKESFPLTVTSAQKNPTAFYLCASSINRGDTQYFGPGTRLTVL.

This clonotype was counted a few times. The V and J genes are TRBV29-1 and TRBJ2-7; TRBD1 agrees at 9 bases. CDR3 size: 16 residues. V was clipped by 6 bases and J by 4 bases; unmatched bases: 16. CDR1 and CDR2 (germline): SQVTM, ANQGSEA. CDR3 amino acids: CSVHIPGQGIAYEQYF. The DNA of the CDR3 is TGCAGCGTCCACATTCCGGGACAGGGTATTGCGTACGAGCAGTACTTC.

The chain couples TRBV6-2 or TRBV6-3 to TRBJ2-2; 7 positions match TRBD1. The CDR3 runs to 15 residues. V shed 8 bases, J shed 5 bases, and the junction held 11 bases outside the gene matches. Germline V lookup: CDR1 MNHEY, CDR2 SVGEGT. CDR3 region: CASAKQGLRTGELFF. The CDR3 bases are TGTGCCAGCGCCAAACAGGGGCTTCGGACCGGGGAGCTGTTTTTT.

This clonotype came up many times. The CDR3 sequence is CASLGQLLSGANVLTF. CDR3 DNA: TGTGCCAGTTTGGGGCAATTACTCTCTGGGGCCAACGTCCTGACTTTC. This sequence joins TRBV19 and TRBJ2-6; possible D gene TRBD1, 5 bases. Germline CDR1 LNHDA, CDR2 SQIVND (reference sequence). Trimming stripped 8 bases from V and 0 bases from J, with 14 bases between. This CDR3 spans 16 amino acids. Supplemented by reference TRBV19 and TRBJ2-6, the full variable domain reads DGGITQSPKYLFRKEGQNVTLSCEQNLNHDAMYWYRQDPGQGLRLIYYSQIVNDFQKGDIAEGYSVSREKKESFPLTVTSAQKNPTAFYLCASLGQLLSGANVLTFGAGSRLTVL.

This clonotype has ten or more counts. CDR3 protein: CASSPRRETQYF. In nucleotides, the CDR3 is TGTGCCAGCAGCCCTCGACGCGAGACCCAGTACTTC. The V call is TRBV11-2, the J call TRBJ2-5; D not certain. This CDR3 has 12 amino acids. Per germline, CDR1 SGHAT and CDR2 FQNNGV. Deletions cut 5 bases from V and 5 bases from J, with 9 bases between.

This clonotype came up many times. The chain uses TRBV10-2 and TRBJ2-2; D gene unclear. V was trimmed by 6 bases and J by 3 bases, leaving 2 bases between them. The CDR3 length is 11 residues. CDR1 is WSHSY and CDR2 is SAAADI in the germline V gene. In DNA form, the CDR3 reads TGCGCCAGCAGCCACACCGGGGAGCTGTTTTTT. Translation gives CASSHTGELFF.

This clonotype was counted between two and nine times. This rearrangement joins TRBV15 to TRBJ2-5; 9 bases are a match to TRBD1. This CDR3 is built from 13 residues. The germline gives CDR1 LNHNV, CDR2 YYDKDF (reference sequence). V shed 9 bases, J shed 7 bases, and the junction held 9 bases outside the gene matches. For the CDR3, the DNA is TGTGCCACAGCCACAGGACAGGGGACGACCCAGTACTTC. It translates to CATATGQGTTQYF. The full variable domain, with the rest looked up from reference TRBV15 and TRBJ2-5, is DAMVIQNPRYQVTQFGKPVTLSCSQTLNHNVMYWYQQKSSQAPKLLFHYYDKDFNNEADTPDNFQSRRPNTSFCFLDIRSPGLGDTAMYLCATATGQGTTQYFGPGTRLLVL.

This clonotype was picked up many times. The rearrangement links TRBV12-3 or TRBV12-4 to TRBJ2-5; possibly TRBD2 for D (5 bases). This CDR3 is built from 15 residues. Deletions cut 5 bases from V and 1 base from J, with 14 bases between. The CDR3, as DNA: TGTGCCAGCAGTCCGTTCACTAGACCCCAAGAGACCCAGTACTTC. Translation: CASSPFTRPQETQYF.